The subject of this entry is one TCR beta chain. Its antigen is unknown. This entry is derived from a study of cytomegalovirus exposure and HLA in healthy donors (dated by TCRdb to 2015 to 2018). At the level of the whole study: An earlier analysis of under 600 of the donors reported more than 250 Gb of sequence data and around 120 million unique TCR beta sequences from around 200 million T cells. Approximately 310 gigabases of sequencing data and tens of millions of unique TCR sequences were included in an early release covering over 600 HLA-typed donors. The genetic ancestry cluster associated with self-reported Caucasian donors included 81% of the roughly 400 genotyped donors. The aim of the study was to test whether cataloging public T cell receptors could identify signatures of past pathogen exposure. Using immunosequencing, the study profiled T cell repertoires from around 680 subjects and related those repertoires to cytomegalovirus serostatus. In addition to the first cohort of about 650 subjects, a separate validation cohort of approximately 130 different subjects was used. To predict cytomegalovirus infection status, the study combined high-throughput TCR immunosequencing, statistical association of individual TCRs with disease status, and machine learning. A later analysis re-analyzed previously published TCR beta repertoires from approximately 700 donors and added high-resolution HLA genotyping to study TCR occurrence patterns. In the later analysis, no new phenotypic data were used to find candidate immune exposures; instead, reliance was placed on TCR beta sequences and their occurrence across donors. To decide whether each TCR beta V gene segment behaved as functional or pseudogenic, an earlier analysis of some 600 of the donors relied on high-throughput TCR beta sequencing. Donor age, sex, ethnicity and CMV serostatus were collected together with the repertoire data. A later genetic analysis took genome-wide SNP genotypes for about three fifths of the roughly 700 donors and used that subset as a discovery cohort. All discovery cohort repertoires had been generated on a single sequencing platform. HLA typing covered class I and class II loci at four-digit resolution. Typing coverage varied by locus: about 620-630 donors for A, B, C, DRB1 and DQB1; approximately 500 for DQA1; some 610 for DPA1; some 470 for DPB1. Several DR-DQ haplotypes were handled as single units for association and clustering, since linkage in the cohort was strong. Among roughly 400 genotyped donors of the cohort, an average of approximately 200,000 unique TCR beta nucleotide sequences was sequenced per donor, of which about 20% were non-productive. Broad study findings and their caveats: Several of the top co-occurrence clusters appeared to be linked to parvovirus B19, influenza, CMV and Epstein-Barr virus, according to a later analysis. In a later analysis, the rate of TCR association differed among HLA loci, with DRB1 alleles having the most associated TCRs and HLA-C alleles having the fewest. CMV serostatus was the only immune exposure information available for the cohort. Across donors, most TCR sequences were observed very rarely, whereas some public TCRs were present in many individuals. Because counts were too low, seventeen rarely observed V segments, including chromosome 9 orphons, were excluded from the earlier analysis of several hundred of the donors. This cohort had only TCR beta chains sequenced, and the lack of alpha or paired-chain data limited which features could be detected. The classifier was reported to diagnose cytomegalovirus status with high specificity and sensitivity in both the original and validation cohorts. The authors suggested that the approach could potentially be generalized to other disease states and immunological phenotypes. The study listed 150 to 200 TCR beta chains as associated with cytomegalovirus. In an earlier analysis of under 600 of the donors, most TCR beta V segments were observed in productive rearrangements about 90% or about 30% of the time, broadly matching IMGT annotations. Correlated functional status among segregating V segments might be attributable to linkage disequilibrium, but an unknown experimental factor could not be ruled out. In vitro tests confirmed that three of the cytomegalovirus-associated TCR beta chains recognize cytomegalovirus antigens. Because the 87-base-pair reads could not distinguish some IMGT-functional V segments, including TRBV6-2 and TRBV6-3, those segments were excluded. A later analysis found that most CMV-associated TCR beta chains appeared HLA-restricted, with HLA associations seemingly driven largely by CMV exposure. A further reported finding was that TCR beta sequences accurately predicted the HLA-A and HLA-B alleles for most subjects in the first cohort. V-gene and J-gene trimming of TCR beta chains was associated with a missense DCLRE1C variant in a later genetic analysis, and the association was replicated in an independent cohort. According to a later genetic analysis, donors in an Asian-associated ancestry cluster had fewer N-insertions in productive TCRs than the roughly 670-donor mean. In a later analysis, about 16,000 TCR beta sequences were associated with specific HLA alleles at a false discovery rate of 0.05. Compared with equally common non-associated chains, HLA-associated TCR beta chains in a later analysis were more clonally expanded and had lower generation probabilities. Sequencing depth was assumed to be roughly uniform across donors in the presence/absence analyses, though that assumption may not hold. When HLA alleles, especially DR and DQ, strongly co-occurred, attributing TCR associations to individual alleles was difficult. The sequencing pipeline was judged likely to have produced a cluster of highly shared sequence variants as a technical artifact. Because HLA typing was missing for some donors at each locus, association tests included only the typed subset.

The cohort was made up of around 720 healthy bone marrow donors. At the time of sampling, every cohort member was nominally healthy, though immune exposures that went unrecorded were likely present. The donor tested CMV seronegative, placing the donor among the approximately 400 seronegative members of the cohort. Each donor provided a peripheral blood sample, and peripheral blood mononuclear cells were used for TCR beta sequencing. The Qiagen DNeasy Blood Extraction Kit was used to extract genomic DNA from the blood cell samples. CDR1 is given as SGDLS and CDR2 as YYNGEE, both from the germline V gene. Inclusive of the bounding cysteine and phenylalanine, the CDR3 is 13 residues long. Only the CDR3 region is kept as DNA, spanning 39 bases read in frame from base 1. Unmatched junction bases come to 7, with V trimmed by 7 bases and J by 4 bases. Library generation was performed with the immunoSEQ multiplex PCR assay. For the multiplex PCR, a mixture combining 60 forward primers for TCR Vbeta segments and 13 reverse primers for TCR Jbeta segments was used. The CDR3 region of rearranged TCR beta genes was amplified from genomic DNA with a multiplex PCR assay. The amplified TCR beta libraries were sequenced on the Illumina HiSeq System as 87-base-pair reads. Per the authors' processing: A later analysis counted tens of millions of unique TCR beta chains across the 600 to 850 repertoires, and some 12 million of these chains were shared by at least two donors. A nearest-neighbor algorithm error-corrected the raw reads and collapsed the reads into unique sequences, merging closely related sequences to remove PCR and sequencing errors. Alignment of CDR3 sequences to IMGT reference sequences was used to assign V, D and J gene segments. Each retained sequence needed at least a six-nucleotide match to both a V gene segment and a J gene segment. Rearrangements were called productive when the CDR3 lacked stop codons and stayed in frame with V and J; all others were non-productive. Following IMGT convention, CDR3 was defined as the stretch from the second conserved V-encoded cysteine up to the conserved J-encoded phenylalanine. In an earlier analysis of roughly 580 of the donors, sequences lacking an unambiguous match to a single V gene segment were excluded. In an earlier analysis of approximately 610 of the donors, V segments were called functional above 56.7% productive rearrangements and were called segregating when the between-donor standard deviation exceeded 5%. A statistical classification framework was built for diagnosing cytomegalovirus status from the catalog of TCR beta chain sequences. In a later analysis, TCR nucleotide sequences were compared against IMGT/GENE-DB human TR gene sequences so that V and J genes could be assigned. In a later analysis, CDR3 sequences and most-parsimonious VDJ recombination scenarios were assigned using the TCRdist pipeline. In a later analysis, each TCR beta chain was defined by its CDR3 amino acid sequence together with its V-gene family, and reads lacking a unique V-gene family were excluded. A later analysis removed 450 to 600 highly shared, low-generation-probability nucleotide sequences to deal with suspected cross-contamination and a sequencing artifact. For each public chain, a later analysis derived a clonal expansion index from normalized ranks of inferred template counts within each repertoire. A later analysis computed generation probabilities with a VDJ recombination model fitted to out-of-frame rearrangements, and checked the results against IGoR. Hypergeometric tests were used in a later analysis to score TCR-TCR, TCR-HLA and TCR-CMV co-occurrence, with a repertoire-size bias correction applied to the TCR pairs. False discovery rates were estimated in a later analysis by permuting HLA or CMV assignments 20 times. A later analysis grouped co-occurring TCRs with DBSCAN, adding TCRdist sequence similarity when clustering within HLA-allele-positive subsets. For co-occurrence clustering, repertoires with fewer than 30,000 or more than 120,000 public chains were excluded, along with about five repertoires with anomalous nucleotide sharing. Entries here come from immuneACCESS through TCRdb and include only in-frame sequences with V and J called. Some clones fail to appear in such tables; in the studies checked, an unresolved V gene covers under half of the shortfall, and the cause of the remainder is unknown. V, J and clone size reflect that table, while D and trimming were determined from the DNA. The table for this sample lists over 30,000 clones. The ten largest clones represent 3% to 4% of the sample.

The source material was PBMCs. Recombination joined TRBV9 with TRBJ2-7, with 8 middle bases fitting TRBD2. This TCR was recovered from a man aged 35 to 55 in good health and CMV-seronegative. CDR3 sequence: CASGGLDMYEQYF. DNA sequence: TGTGCCAGCGGGGGACTAGACATGTACGAGCAGTACTTC.